Included here is one T cell receptor beta chain sequence, with context. Produced via immunoSEQ multiplex PCR; TCRdb's table is partial and in-frame only. The table has a few hundred thousand clones, around 90% seen once. The entry originates in a study of blood T cell repertoires in COVID-19. The CDR3 extends over 16 amino acids. CDR1 MGHRA and CDR2 YSYEKL come from the germline V gene. Between the trimmed V and J ends, which lost 1 base and 2 bases, there was a span of 11 bases. The chain joins TRBV4-1 to TRBJ2-2; unclear D gene. The sequence was obtained from a woman aged 70-85 years with COVID-19, enrolled during active disease. Sequencing was performed on peripheral blood. The CDR3 loop is CASSQVPSANTGELFF. The CDR3 nucleotides read TGCGCCAGCAGCCAAGTTCCCAGCGCAAACACCGGGGAGCTGTTTTTT.